Following are 19 T cell receptor beta chains from one sample sequenced in a study of T cell clonality in common variable immunodeficiency. Libraries were prepared by immunoSEQ multiplex PCR; TCRdb keeps only in-frame clonotypes and omits some of them. The sample is made up of about 35,000 clones, none counted only once. Sequenced sample: peripheral blood mononuclear cells. The receptors shown here come from a person aged 18 to 69 in good health.

This clone was recorded at least ten times. Sequencing ends 3 residues short of the CDR3 end; the germline J gene provides the rest. The gene calls are TRBV29-1 and TRBJ2-3, with D possibly being TRBD2 (6 bases). CDR1 and CDR2 (germline): SQVTM, ANQGSEA. This CDR3 is built from 15 residues. V was clipped by 7 bases and J by 2 bases, with 19 bases between them. CDR3 bases read: TGCAGCGCCTCCACCGGGACTGATTACACAGATACG. As protein: CSASTGTDYTDT. The full CDR3 is CSASTGTDYTDTQYF.

In its sample, this clone was seen many times. From the germline J gene comes the end of the CDR3, since the read stops 3 residues before it. The chain has TRBV5-1 and TRBJ2-7; D ambiguous. In germline, CDR1 is SGHRS, CDR2 YFSETQ. This CDR3 has 14 amino acids. Trimming stripped 4 bases from V and 2 bases from J, with 13 bases between. The CDR3 spells CASSPEPSAYEQYF. CDR3 DNA (partial): TGCGCCAGCAGCCCCGAGCCGTCCGCCTACGAG.

This clone has ten or more counts. The read terminates 3 residues before the CDR3 end, so the remaining end is supplied by the germline J gene. The rearrangement links TRBV19 to TRBJ1-3, with 7 bases aligning to TRBD1. The junction had 12 bases not matched to a gene; V was cut back by 6 bases and J by 4 bases. CDR1 is LNHDA and CDR2 is SQIVND in the germline V gene (reference sequence). This CDR3 is 16 amino acids long. CDR3 bases read: TGTGCCAGTAGACCACAGGGGCACTCTGACGGAAACACC. Its protein product is CASRPQGHSDGNT. The full CDR3 is CASRPQGHSDGNTIYF.

This clone occurred a few times. One end of the junction does not line up with germline, which may come from a read error. The read comes to an end 3 residues before the CDR3 does, leaving the germline J gene to fill in the end. The V call is TRBV7-9, the J call TRBJ1-1; no firm D call. Germline V gene lookup returns CDR1 SEHNR and CDR2 FQNEAQ (reference sequence). This CDR3 contains 15 residues. CDR3 bases read: TGTGCCCGCAGCTCCTCAGGAGACATGAACACTGAA. Translation: CARSSSGDMNTE. In full, the CDR3 is CARSSSGDMNTEAFF. The full variable domain, rest sourced from reference TRBV7-9 and TRBJ1-1, is DTGVSQNPRHKITKRGQNVTFRCDPISEHNRLYWYRQTLGQGPEFLTYFQNEAQLEKSRLLSDRFSAERPKGSFSTLEIQRTEQGDSAMYLCARSSSGDMNTEAFFGQGTRLTVV.

This clone was recorded many times. The CDR3 is cut off 3 residues early in the read; its end comes from the germline J gene. The rearrangement uses TRBV4-1 and TRBJ2-6; D might be TRBD1 (5 bases). Germline V gives CDR1 MGHRA, CDR2 YSYEKL. Trimming shortened V by 1 base and J by 4 bases, and 11 bases separated the two germline ends. The CDR3 is 16 amino acids. CDR3 DNA (partial): TGCGCCAGCAGCCAAGGTCAGGGATCAGGGGCCAACGTC. Translation: CASSQGQGSGANV. The whole CDR3 protein is CASSQGQGSGANVLTF.

Turning to this clone: The read ends 3 residues early relative to the CDR3; the germline J gene fills the gap. This chain uses TRBV18 with TRBJ1-1; maybe TRBD1 (5 bases). The CDR3 loop spans 15 amino acids. V dropped 3 bases and J dropped 1 base, with 12 bases sitting between them. Germline-derived CDR1 and CDR2 are KGHSH and LQKENI. The CDR3 protein is CASSPRGDPNTEAFF. The CDR3 DNA, read in part, is TGTGCCAGCTCACCGAGGGGAGATCCGAACACTGAA.

This clone counts as medium-sized. The sequenced fragment ends 3 residues before the CDR3 boundary, so the rest is inferred from the germline J gene. The rearrangement links TRBV20-1 to TRBJ2-5; a weak D match, TRBD1 (10 bases). This CDR3 spans 19 amino acids. The V and J ends lost 6 bases and 1 base respectively, with 30 bases between them. CDR1 is DFQATT and CDR2 is SNEGSKA in the germline V gene (reference sequence). The CDR3 sequence: CSAKADRGLLAGFQETQYF. Incomplete CDR3 DNA: TGCAGTGCCAAAGCCGACAGGGGGCTCCTAGCGGGATTCCAAGAGACC.

Many counts were recorded for this clone. Other DNA sequences in the sample encode the same CDR3. The part of the CDR3 DNA that was read is TGTGCCAGCAGCTTAGTAGACACCGGGGAG. As protein: CASSLVDTGE. The complete CDR3 protein is CASSLVDTGELFF. The genes are TRBV7-8 and TRBJ2-2; unclear D gene. The sequence runs out 3 residues before the end of the CDR3; the remainder is reconstructed from the germline J gene. This CDR3 spans 13 amino acids. CDR1 SGHVS and CDR2 FQNEAQ come from the germline V gene. Trimming shortened V by 1 base and J by 3 bases, and 3 bases separated the two germline ends. The complete variable domain, with remaining parts taken from reference TRBV7-8 and TRBJ2-2, reads GAGVSQSPRYKVAKRGQDVALRCDPISGHVSLFWYQQALGQGPEFLTYFQNEAQLDKSGLPSDRFFAERPEGSVSTLKIQRTQQEDSAVYLCASSLVDTGELFFGEGSRLTVL.

This clone has ten or more counts. The read ends 3 residues before the CDR3 terminus; that terminus is restored from the germline J gene. The genes are TRBV6-1 and TRBJ2-1; possible D gene TRBD2, 6 bases. V shed 2 bases and J shed 8 bases, with 13 bases lying between them. The germline V gene has CDR1 MNHNS and CDR2 SASEGT. This CDR3 is built from 14 residues. CDR3 DNA (partial): TGTGCCAGCAGTGAACCACTAGCCCGCCATGAG. Amino acid sequence: CASSEPLARHE. The CDR3 as a whole reads CASSEPLARHEQFF.

This clone occurred many times. The observed sequence ends 3 residues before the CDR3 terminus, with the missing tail filled in from the germline J gene. The chain is built from TRBV7-9 and TRBJ2-2, with a weak D call TRBD2 (5 bases). V lost 2 bases and J 7 bases, leaving 11 bases between the germline ends. The CDR3 is 14 amino acids. Germline CDR1 is SEHNR and CDR2 is FQNEAQ (reference sequence). CDR3 bases read: TGTGCCAGCAGCTTATGGAACGAGGGCGGGGAG. The encoded protein is CASSLWNEGGE. The complete CDR3 sequence is CASSLWNEGGELFF.

This clone has ten or more counts. Read data end 3 residues before the CDR3 end; the end is taken from the germline J gene. V gene TRBV20-1 combines with J gene TRBJ2-1; 7 bases are shared with TRBD1. Germline CDR1 and CDR2: DFQATT and SNEGSKA (reference sequence). Germline trimming cut 3 bases from V and 6 bases from J; bases unmatched to any gene: 5. This CDR3 spans 13 amino acids. The CDR3: CSASQAGGNEQFF. CDR3 DNA (partial): TGCAGTGCTAGCCAGGCAGGGGGCAATGAG.

This clone occurred many times. The read halts 3 residues ahead of the CDR3 end, with the missing end drawn from the germline J gene. V usage is TRBV5-1 and J usage is TRBJ2-2; D is perhaps TRBD2 (5 bases). The CDR3 is 14 residues long. The V and J ends lost 4 bases and 4 bases respectively, with 11 bases between them. Germline V gene lookup returns CDR1 SGHRS and CDR2 YFSETQ. The sequenced CDR3 bases are TGCGCCAGCAGCCGGACGACTACCACCGGGGAG. This translates into CASSRTTTTGE. The entire CDR3 reads CASSRTTTTGELFF.

This clone was counted many times. The CDR3 extends 3 residues past the end of the read, so its final part is completed from the germline J gene. The V call is TRBV20-1, the J call TRBJ1-1, with 8 bases matching TRBD1. Germline V gene sequence: CDR1 DFQATT, CDR2 SNEGSKA (reference sequence). There are 10 residues in the CDR3. The CDR3 loop reads CSAVDRGAFF. The covered CDR3 bases are TGCAGTGCTGTAGACAGGGGA.

This clone occurred a few times. The read comes to an end 3 residues before the CDR3 does, leaving the germline J gene to fill in the end. The rearrangement links TRBV4-2 to TRBJ2-5; TRBD1 is a possible D gene (6 bases). V dropped 1 base and J dropped 3 bases, with 12 bases sitting between them. The CDR3 length is 15 residues. CDR1 is LGHNA and CDR2 is YNFKEQ in the germline V gene. CDR3 DNA, as far as it was read: TGTGCCAGCAGCCAAGGTACCGGGACAAAAGAGACC. Encoded protein: CASSQGTGTKET. The whole CDR3 protein reads CASSQGTGTKETQYF.

This clone appeared many times. The read falls 3 residues short of the CDR3 end, and the missing part is taken from the germline J gene. The J gene is TRBJ2-6, the V gene TRBV7-6; D perhaps matches TRBD1 (6 bases). The CDR3 extends over 18 amino acids. The germline gives CDR1 SGHVS, CDR2 FNYEAQ. Trimming took off 5 bases at V and 0 bases at J, with 17 bases between the two ends. CDR3 DNA (partial): TGTGCCAGCAGCCCTAGGGGAATAGGGGGCTCTGGGGCCAACGTC. Translated, it gives CASSPRGIGGSGANV. The entire CDR3 sequence reads CASSPRGIGGSGANVLTF.

This clone was observed at least ten times. The read ends 3 residues early relative to the CDR3; the germline J gene fills the gap. The rearrangement joins TRBV20-1 to TRBJ1-5; no definite D call. Germline V CDR1 and CDR2: DFQATT, SNEGSKA (reference sequence). Trimming took 3 bases from V and 3 from J, leaving 12 bases between them. The CDR3 has 14 amino acids. CDR3 sequence reads: CSASNLMANQPQHF. The sequenced part of the CDR3 DNA is TGCAGTGCTAGTAATCTTATGGCCAATCAGCCC.

As for this clone: This could be a read error, since a much larger clone is one nucleotide away. The sequence runs out 3 residues before the end of the CDR3; the remainder is reconstructed from the germline J gene. The gene calls are TRBV25-1 and TRBJ2-5; the match to TRBD1 covers 7 bases. V shed 4 bases, J shed 3 bases, and the junction held 2 bases outside the gene matches. The germline V gene has CDR1 MGHDK and CDR2 SYGVNS. This CDR3 contains 13 residues. The CDR3 is CASSGDRKETQYF. CDR3 bases read: TGTGCCAGCAGTGGGGACAGAAAAGAGACC. The variable domain in full, completed from reference TRBV25-1 and TRBJ2-5, reads EADIYQTPRYLVIGTGKKITLECSQTMGHDKMYWYQQDPGMELHLIHYSYGVNSTEKGDLSSESTVSRIRTEHFPLTLESARPSHTSQYLCASSGDRKETQYFGPGTRLLVL.

This clone showed up many times. The read halts 3 residues ahead of the CDR3 end, with the missing end drawn from the germline J gene. This chain links TRBV7-9 with TRBJ2-5; D gene uncertain. The CDR3 spans 15 residues. Germline assignment: CDR1 SEHNR and CDR2 FQNEAQ (reference sequence). Deletions cut 1 base from V and 0 bases from J, with 9 bases between. The CDR3 reads CASSLVMADQETQYF. The covered CDR3 bases are TGTGCCAGCAGCTTAGTAATGGCAGACCAAGAGACC.

This clone was found a few times. From the germline J gene comes the end of the CDR3, since the read stops 3 residues before it. The rearrangement joins TRBV11-2 to TRBJ1-1; no clear D. The CDR3 is made up of 12 amino acids. CDR1 SGHAT and CDR2 FQNNGV come from the germline V gene. V was shortened by 4 bases and J by 5 bases, with 8 bases between the two germline ends. CDR3 bases read: TGTGCCAGCAGCTCCCTAGAGACTGAA. Translating it yields CASSSLETE. The full CDR3 protein is CASSSLETEAFF.